A selection of T cell receptor beta chains follows, all from one sample in a study of T cells after yellow fever vaccination. TCRdb reanalysed the 5' RACE reads using MiXCR and keeps one entry per CDR3 protein. The table lists 75,000 to 100,000 distinct CDR3 sequences, about 8.2% of them singletons. This sample comprised CD8+ T cells not binding an NS4B(214-222) dextramer, sorted from PBMCs, obtained around 16 days after the first yellow fever vaccination. The receptors were gathered from a young man who received the YFV17D yellow fever vaccine. The CDR3 runs from the conserved cysteine through the conserved F or W. The order of the fields is D gene, clone size, V gene, J gene, CDR3 DNA, CDR3 protein. D genes are given only for firm matches. The size entry is marked missing in some rows and otherwise reads once, few, many or a size class.

NA	many	TRBV7-9	TRBJ2-5	TGTGCCAGCAGCTTACAGGGTTTTGGGGAGACCCAGTACTTC	CASSLQGFGETQYF
TRBD2	NA	TRBV12-3/TRBV12-4	TRBJ2-5	TGTGCCAGCAGAACCGGGGGGGATTCAGAGACCCAGTACTTC	CASRTGGDSETQYF
NA	NA	TRBV12-3/TRBV12-4	TRBJ1-1	TGTGCCAGCCGCGGACAGCAAAACACTGAAGCTTTCTTT	CASRGQQNTEAFF
NA	few	TRBV3-1	TRBJ2-2	TGTGCCAGCAGCCTCACCCGGGAGCTGTTTTTT	CASSLTRELFF
TRBD1	NA	TRBV24-1	TRBJ2-1	TGTGCCACCAGTGGCCTTACAGGGGTAGGTGAGCAGTTCTTC	CATSGLTGVGEQFF
NA	many	TRBV28	TRBJ2-4	TGTGCCAGCAGTCACCTGATACTAGCCAAAAACATTCAGTACTTC	CASSHLILAKNIQYF
NA	NA	TRBV27	TRBJ2-5	TGTGCCAGCAGTCCCCAGACGGACGAACAAGAGACCCAGTACTTC	CASSPQTDEQETQYF
NA	NA	TRBV4-1	TRBJ1-5	TGCGCCAGCAGCCAATCTCCGAATCAGCCCCAGCATTTT	CASSQSPNQPQHF
NA	few	TRBV27	TRBJ2-2	TGTGCCAGCAGTTTACTGCAGGGTCTCACCGGGGAGCTGTTTTTT	CASSLLQGLTGELFF
NA	few	TRBV7-2	TRBJ1-2	TGTGCCAGCAGCTTCGCCACCCACTATGGCTACACCTTC	CASSFATHYGYTF
TRBD1	few	TRBV6-1	TRBJ1-1	TGTGCCAGCATGGAGGGGATACCGGGACAGGGGCCCGACACTGAAGCTTTCTTT	CASMEGIPGQGPDTEAFF
NA	NA	TRBV29-1	TRBJ2-2	TGCAGCGTTGACGATCAAACCGGGGAGCTGTTTTTT	CSVDDQTGELFF
TRBD1	NA	TRBV29-1	TRBJ1-3	TGCAGCGTTGACGGGACAGCTTCTGGAAACACCATATATTTT	CSVDGTASGNTIYF
NA	many	TRBV11-3	TRBJ2-3	TGTGCCAGCAGCCTCGGGGATGGAAGGACAGATACGCAGTATTTT	CASSLGDGRTDTQYF
NA	many	TRBV4-1	TRBJ2-2	TGCGCCAGCAGCGCGGGGCAGAACACCGGGGAGCTGTTTTTT	CASSAGQNTGELFF
NA	NA	TRBV9	TRBJ1-2	TGTGCCAGCAGCCTTCGAACTTCGGGAGACTATGGCTACACCTTC	CASSLRTSGDYGYTF
NA	NA	TRBV7-9	TRBJ1-1	TGTGCCAGCTTTTTCTCATCAGGGGACACTGAAGCTTTCTTT	CASFFSSGDTEAFF
NA	NA	TRBV5-1	TRBJ1-6	TGCGCCAGCAGCTTGCAGTCTAAATCACCCCTCCACTTT	CASSLQSKSPLHF
TRBD2	many	TRBV12-3/TRBV12-4	TRBJ2-1	TGTGCCAGCAGTTTCAGCGTAGCGGGGAGTAATGAGCAGTTCTTC	CASSFSVAGSNEQFF
NA	few	TRBV7-9	TRBJ1-5	TGTGCCAGCAGCCAGGCCGGGGGTCAGCCCCAGCATTTT	CASSQAGGQPQHF
NA	NA	TRBV5-1	TRBJ2-2	TGCGCCAGCAGCTTGGGGACGGTCACCGGGGAGCTGTTTTTT	CASSLGTVTGELFF
NA	few	TRBV6-5	TRBJ2-7	TGTGCCAGCAGTTACGCGTGGGACATCACCCACCCCTACGAGCAGTACTTC	CASSYAWDITHPYEQYF
TRBD2	NA	TRBV7-3	TRBJ2-1	TGTGCCAGCAGCTGGGGGACTAGCGGGGGTTTCAATGAGCAGTTCTTC	CASSWGTSGGFNEQFF
NA	NA	TRBV14	TRBJ1-4	TGTGCCAGCAGCCAAGGGATAACTAATGAAAAACTGTTTTTT	CASSQGITNEKLFF
NA	NA	TRBV5-1	TRBJ1-4	TGCGCCAGCAGCTTTAAGGGTGCGGGGTCAACTAATGAAAAACTGTTTTTT	CASSFKGAGSTNEKLFF
TRBD1	few	TRBV4-1	TRBJ1-4	TGCGCCAGCAGCCCCGGGGACAGGGGAAATGAAAAACTGTTTTTT	CASSPGDRGNEKLFF
NA	NA	TRBV4-3	TRBJ1-1	TGCGCCAGCAGCCAAATGCTTTCCGACACCAGTAAAACTGAAGCTTTCTTT	CASSQMLSDTSKTEAFF
NA	few	TRBV4-3	TRBJ2-2	TGCGCCAGCAGCCAAGCCGGCCACTCCAACACCGGGGAGCTGTTTTTT	CASSQAGHSNTGELFF
NA	few	TRBV4-3	TRBJ2-7	TGCGCCAGCAGCCAAGATATCAGGGGCGAGCAGTACTTC	CASSQDIRGEQYF
NA	NA	TRBV6-1	TRBJ2-1	TGTGCCAGCGCGGTGAGCTCCTACAATGAGCAGTTCTTC	CASAVSSYNEQFF
TRBD1	few	TRBV5-1	TRBJ2-1	TGCGCCAGCAGCAATCCCGGGACAGGTTACAATGAGCAGTTCTTC	CASSNPGTGYNEQFF
TRBD1	few	TRBV5-1	TRBJ1-2	TGCGCCAGCAGCCCGAGGGACAGGGCGGGAGCTAACTATGGCTACACCTTC	CASSPRDRAGANYGYTF
NA	NA	TRBV11-2	TRBJ2-1	TGTGCCAGCAGCTCACCGATCTCTGGGACGGGAAGCTCCTACAATGAGCAGTTCTTC	CASSSPISGTGSSYNEQFF
NA	NA	TRBV5-6	TRBJ1-5	TGTGCCAGCAGCTTCGGTGCCAATCAGCCCCAGCATTTT	CASSFGANQPQHF
NA	many	TRBV25-1	TRBJ2-5	TGTGCCAGCAGTGCCCCCTGGGGCCAGGTTCCAGAGACCCAGTACTTC	CASSAPWGQVPETQYF
NA	NA	TRBV5-1	TRBJ2-7	TGCGCCAGCAGCTCAATGAACGCCGGGACCCAGCACGAGCAGTACTTC	CASSSMNAGTQHEQYF
TRBD1	many	TRBV29-1	TRBJ2-1	TGCAGCGTTCTAAGACTTGACAGGGGTGATGAGCAGTTCTTC	CSVLRLDRGDEQFF
TRBD1	NA	TRBV6-2/TRBV6-3	TRBJ1-1	TGTGCCAGCAATCAACAGGGGGCCCTGAACACTGAAGCTTTCTTT	CASNQQGALNTEAFF
NA	NA	TRBV30	TRBJ1-5	TGTGCCTGGAGTGTTGGGTATAGCAATCAGCCCCAGCATTTT	CAWSVGYSNQPQHF
NA	NA	TRBV15	TRBJ2-1	TGTGCCACCAGCGATGACCTTAGCTCCTACAATGAGCAGTTCTTC	CATSDDLSSYNEQFF
NA	NA	TRBV5-1	TRBJ2-1	TGCGCCAGCAGCCCTAGGGGTCACGATGAGCAGTTCTTC	CASSPRGHDEQFF
NA	NA	TRBV11-2	TRBJ2-6	TGTGCCAGCAGCTTCGGTCCCTCTGGGGCCAACGTCCTGACTTTC	CASSFGPSGANVLTF
TRBD1	NA	TRBV4-1	TRBJ2-3	TGCGCCAGCAGCCAAGATGGGACAGGTACCCGCACAGATACGCAGTATTTT	CASSQDGTGTRTDTQYF
NA	NA	TRBV4-1	TRBJ2-7	TGCGCCAGCAGCCAAGAAATCCTTGTCGGGGGGCTTTACGAGCAGTACTTC	CASSQEILVGGLYEQYF
TRBD2	few	TRBV6-2/TRBV6-3	TRBJ2-3	TGTGCCAGCAGTTGGACTAGCGGAGCCCTTGTTGACACAGATACGCAGTATTTT	CASSWTSGALVDTDTQYF
NA	many	TRBV6-5	TRBJ1-6	TGTGCCAGCAGTTTGTGGACGGAAAATTCACCCCTCCACTTT	CASSLWTENSPLHF
NA	NA	TRBV12-2	TRBJ2-1	TGTGCAAGTCCCGGACTAGGGGCTATTTTTGATGAGCAGTTCTTC	CASPGLGAIFDEQFF
TRBD1	few	TRBV10-3	TRBJ2-5	TGTGCCATCAATGGGGACAGGGGGTATGAGACCCAGTACTTC	CAINGDRGYETQYF
TRBD2	few	TRBV6-5	TRBJ2-1	TGTGCCAGCAGTTTGAGATCGGGACTACCCTACAATGAGCAGTTCTTC	CASSLRSGLPYNEQFF
TRBD1	many	TRBV27	TRBJ2-7	TGTGCCAGCAGTCCTCGAGGGACAGGGCTCTACGAGCAGTACTTC	CASSPRGTGLYEQYF
TRBD1	many	TRBV12-3/TRBV12-4	TRBJ2-3	TGTGCCAGCACCAAGGGACAGGGGGATACGCAGTATTTT	CASTKGQGDTQYF
NA	few	TRBV4-1	TRBJ2-7	TGCGCCAGCAGCCAAGATCAGGGGACGGGAGTGGGCGAGCAGTACTTC	CASSQDQGTGVGEQYF
NA	many	TRBV6-5	TRBJ2-7	TGTGCCAGCAGTTACTCGTCTAGAACGTACGAGCAGTACTTC	CASSYSSRTYEQYF
NA	few	TRBV4-1	TRBJ2-3	TGCGCCAGCAGCCAGGACATCACAGATACGCAGTATTTT	CASSQDITDTQYF
NA	NA	TRBV12-3/TRBV12-4	TRBJ1-3	TGTGCCAGCAGCTCCGGGACGCCTGGAAACACCATATATTTT	CASSSGTPGNTIYF
TRBD1	few	TRBV16	TRBJ1-2	TGTGCCAGCAGCCAATTTTTGATGGACAGGGCCGAAGGAGTAAACTATGGCTACACCTTC	CASSQFLMDRAEGVNYGYTF